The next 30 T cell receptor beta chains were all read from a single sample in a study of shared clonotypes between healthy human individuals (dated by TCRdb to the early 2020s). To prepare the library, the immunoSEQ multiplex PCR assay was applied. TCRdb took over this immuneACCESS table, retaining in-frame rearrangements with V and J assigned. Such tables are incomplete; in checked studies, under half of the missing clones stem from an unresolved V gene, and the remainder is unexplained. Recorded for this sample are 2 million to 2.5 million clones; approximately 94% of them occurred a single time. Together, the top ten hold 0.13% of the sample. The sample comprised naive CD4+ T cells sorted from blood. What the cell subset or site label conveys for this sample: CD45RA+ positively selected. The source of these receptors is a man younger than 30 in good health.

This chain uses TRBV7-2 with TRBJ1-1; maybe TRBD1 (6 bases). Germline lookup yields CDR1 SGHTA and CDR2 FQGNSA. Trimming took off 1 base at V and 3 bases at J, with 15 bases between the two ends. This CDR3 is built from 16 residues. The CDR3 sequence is CASSLVTGIRDTEAFF. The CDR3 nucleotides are TGTGCCAGCAGCTTAGTTACAGGGATTAGGGACACTGAAGCTTTCTTT.

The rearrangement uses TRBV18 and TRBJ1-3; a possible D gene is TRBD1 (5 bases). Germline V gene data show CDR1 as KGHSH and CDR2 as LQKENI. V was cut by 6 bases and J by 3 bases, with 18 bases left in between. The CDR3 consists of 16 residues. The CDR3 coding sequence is TGTGCCAGCTCGCCGAGTCCAGGGTTGTTTGGAAACACCATATATTTT. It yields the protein CASSPSPGLFGNTIYF. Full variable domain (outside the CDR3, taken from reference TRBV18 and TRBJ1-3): NAGVMQNPRHLVRRRGQEARLRCSPMKGHSHVYWYRQLPEEGLKFMVYLQKENIIDESGMPKERFSAEFPKEGPSILRIQQVVRGDSAAYFCASSPSPGLFGNTIYFGEGSWLTVV.

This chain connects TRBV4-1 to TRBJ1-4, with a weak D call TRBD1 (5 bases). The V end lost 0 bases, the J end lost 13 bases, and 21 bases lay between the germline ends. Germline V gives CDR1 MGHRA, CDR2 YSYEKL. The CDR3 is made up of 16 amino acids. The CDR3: CASSQDRAGLSWGLFF. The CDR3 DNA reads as TGCGCCAGCAGCCAAGATCGGGCAGGGCTCTCTTGGGGACTGTTTTTT.

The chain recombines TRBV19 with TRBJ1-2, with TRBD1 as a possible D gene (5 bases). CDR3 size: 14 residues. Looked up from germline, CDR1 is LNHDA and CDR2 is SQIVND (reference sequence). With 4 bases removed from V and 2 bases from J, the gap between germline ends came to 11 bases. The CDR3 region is CASSTPGENYGYTF. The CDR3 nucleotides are TGTGCCAGTAGTACCCCGGGGGAAAACTATGGCTACACCTTC.

The CDR3 nucleotides are TGCGCCAGCAGCCCGGAGGGAAGGGGGAATGAGCAGTTCTTC. Translation gives CASSPEGRGNEQFF. V usage is TRBV4-1 and J usage is TRBJ2-1; the D gene could be TRBD1 or TRBD2 (6 bases each). The germline V and J ends were trimmed by 4 bases and 7 bases, with 14 bases remaining between them. CDR3 length: 14 amino acids. From germline, CDR1 is MGHRA and CDR2 YSYEKL.

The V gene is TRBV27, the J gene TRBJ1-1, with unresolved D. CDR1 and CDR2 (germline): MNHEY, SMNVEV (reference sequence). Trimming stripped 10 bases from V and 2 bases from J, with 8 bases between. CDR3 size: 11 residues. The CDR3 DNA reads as TGTGCCACCCGGCAAAACACTGAAGCTTTCTTT. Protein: CATRQNTEAFF.

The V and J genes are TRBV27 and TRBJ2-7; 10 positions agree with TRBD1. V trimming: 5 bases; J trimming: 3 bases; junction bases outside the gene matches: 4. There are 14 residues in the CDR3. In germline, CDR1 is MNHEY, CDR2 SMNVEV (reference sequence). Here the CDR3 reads CASSPRDRGYEQYF. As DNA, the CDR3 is TGTGCCAGCAGTCCCCGGGACAGGGGCTACGAGCAGTACTTC.

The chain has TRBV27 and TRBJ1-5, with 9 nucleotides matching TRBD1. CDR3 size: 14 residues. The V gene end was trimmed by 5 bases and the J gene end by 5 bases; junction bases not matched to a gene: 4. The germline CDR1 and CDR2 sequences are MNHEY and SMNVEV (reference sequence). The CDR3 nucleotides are TGTGCCAGCAGTAGGGACAGGGCATATCAGCCCCAGCATTTT. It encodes CASSRDRAYQPQHF.

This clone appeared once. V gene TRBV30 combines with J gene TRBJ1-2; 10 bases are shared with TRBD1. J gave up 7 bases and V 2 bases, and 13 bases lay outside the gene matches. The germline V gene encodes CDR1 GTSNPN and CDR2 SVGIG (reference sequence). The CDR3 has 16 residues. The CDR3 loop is CAWSLGQGRRVGGYTF. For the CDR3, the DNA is TGTGCCTGGAGTTTGGGACAGGGGAGAAGGGTCGGTGGCTACACCTTC.

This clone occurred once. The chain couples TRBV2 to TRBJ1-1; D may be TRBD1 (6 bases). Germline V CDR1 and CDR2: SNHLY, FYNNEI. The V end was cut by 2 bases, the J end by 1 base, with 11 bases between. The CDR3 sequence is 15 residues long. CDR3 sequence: CASSEKGGGNTEAFF. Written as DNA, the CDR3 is TGTGCCAGCAGTGAAAAAGGGGGGGGGAACACTGAAGCTTTCTTT. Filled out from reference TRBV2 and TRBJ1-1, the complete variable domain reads EPEVTQTPSHQVTQMGQEVILRCVPISNHLYFYWYRQILGQKVEFLVSFYNNEISEKSEIFDDQFSVERPDGSNFTLKIRSTKLEDSAMYFCASSEKGGGNTEAFFGQGTRLTVV.

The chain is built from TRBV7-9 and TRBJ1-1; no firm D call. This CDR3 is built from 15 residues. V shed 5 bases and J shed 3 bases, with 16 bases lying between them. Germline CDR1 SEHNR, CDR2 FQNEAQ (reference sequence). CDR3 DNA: TGTGCCAGCAGCACGCCCCTGTCGTCCCACACTGAAGCTTTCTTT. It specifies CASSTPLSSHTEAFF.

The CDR3 here is CASSPQVATNEKLFF. The DNA for the CDR3 is TGTGCCAGTAGTCCACAGGTTGCAACTAATGAAAAACTGTTTTTT. The chain is built from TRBV19 and TRBJ1-4; maybe TRBD1 (5 bases). The CDR3 has 15 residues. V was pared by 5 bases and J by 0 bases, with 10 bases between. Germline V gene sequence: CDR1 LNHDA, CDR2 SQIVND (reference sequence).

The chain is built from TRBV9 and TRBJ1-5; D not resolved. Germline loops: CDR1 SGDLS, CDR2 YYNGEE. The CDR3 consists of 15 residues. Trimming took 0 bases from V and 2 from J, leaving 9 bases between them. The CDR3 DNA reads TGTGCCAGCAGCGTAGGAGGGCAGGGCAATCAGCCCCAGCATTTT. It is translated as CASSVGGQGNQPQHF. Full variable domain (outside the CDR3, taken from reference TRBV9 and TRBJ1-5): DSGVTQTPKHLITATGQRVTLRCSPRSGDLSVYWYQQSLDQGLQFLIQYYNGEERAKGNILERFSAQQFPDLHSELNLSSLELGDSALYFCASSVGGQGNQPQHFGDGTRLSIL.

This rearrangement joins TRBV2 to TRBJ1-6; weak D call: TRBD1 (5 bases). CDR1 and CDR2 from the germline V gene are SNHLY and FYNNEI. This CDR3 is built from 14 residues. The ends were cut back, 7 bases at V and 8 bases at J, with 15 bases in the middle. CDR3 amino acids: CASNSAGRDSPLHF. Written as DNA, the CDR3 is TGTGCCAGCAATAGCGCAGGGAGGGATTCACCCCTCCACTTT.

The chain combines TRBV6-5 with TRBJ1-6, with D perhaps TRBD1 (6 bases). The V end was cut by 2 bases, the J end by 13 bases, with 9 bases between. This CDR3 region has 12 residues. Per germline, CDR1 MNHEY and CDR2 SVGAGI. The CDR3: CASSYIGQPLHF. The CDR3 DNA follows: TGTGCCAGCAGTTACATTGGACAGCCCCTCCACTTT.

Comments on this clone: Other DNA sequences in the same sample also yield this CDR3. The CDR3 DNA sequence: TGTGCCAGCAGCCGGGACGGCTCTGGGGCCAACGTCCTGACTTTC. It yields the protein CASSRDGSGANVLTF. The chain recombines TRBV6-5 with TRBJ2-6; D could derive from TRBD1 or TRBD2 (5 bases each). CDR1 and CDR2 from the germline V gene are MNHEY and SVGAGI. Deletions cut 6 bases from V and 0 bases from J, with 9 bases between. The CDR3 sequence is 15 residues long.

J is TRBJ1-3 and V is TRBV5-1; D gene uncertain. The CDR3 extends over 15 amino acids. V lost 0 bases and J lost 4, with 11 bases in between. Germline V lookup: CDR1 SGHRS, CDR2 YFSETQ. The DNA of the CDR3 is TGCGCCAGCAGCTTGGCGGTCCTTCTGGGAAACACCATATATTTT. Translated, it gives CASSLAVLLGNTIYF.

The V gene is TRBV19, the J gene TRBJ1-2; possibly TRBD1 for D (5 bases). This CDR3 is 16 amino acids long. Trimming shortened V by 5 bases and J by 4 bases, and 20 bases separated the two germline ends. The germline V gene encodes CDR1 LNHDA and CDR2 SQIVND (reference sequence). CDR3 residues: CASSRAGWASTYGYTF. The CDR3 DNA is TGTGCCAGTAGTCGGGCAGGGTGGGCGTCTACCTATGGCTACACCTTC.

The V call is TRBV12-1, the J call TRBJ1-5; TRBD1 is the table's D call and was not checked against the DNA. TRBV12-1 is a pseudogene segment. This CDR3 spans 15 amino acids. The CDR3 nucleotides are TGTGCCAGCAGCCAACGGGACAGTTCAAGGCAGCCCCAGCATTTT. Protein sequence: CASSQRDSSRQPQHF.

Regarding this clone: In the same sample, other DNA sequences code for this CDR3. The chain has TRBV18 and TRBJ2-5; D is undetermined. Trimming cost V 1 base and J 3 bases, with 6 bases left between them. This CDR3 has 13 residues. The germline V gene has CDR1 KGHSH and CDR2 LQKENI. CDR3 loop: CASSPRTEETQYF. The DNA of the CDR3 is TGTGCCAGCTCACCACGCACGGAAGAGACCCAGTACTTC.

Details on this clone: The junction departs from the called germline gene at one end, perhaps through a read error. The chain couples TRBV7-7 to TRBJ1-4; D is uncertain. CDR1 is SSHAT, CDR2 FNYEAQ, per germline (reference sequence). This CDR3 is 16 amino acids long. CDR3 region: CASSRFTVDSNEKLFF. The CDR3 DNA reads TGTGCTAGCAGCCGGTTTACCGTTGATTCTAATGAAAAACTGTTTTTT.

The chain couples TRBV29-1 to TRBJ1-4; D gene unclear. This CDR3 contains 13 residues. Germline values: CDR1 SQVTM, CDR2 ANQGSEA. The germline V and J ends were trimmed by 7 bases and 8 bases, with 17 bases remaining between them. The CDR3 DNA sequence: TGCAGCGCGAGGTCGGGGTTCGGAGAAAAACTGTTTTTT. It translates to CSARSGFGEKLFF.

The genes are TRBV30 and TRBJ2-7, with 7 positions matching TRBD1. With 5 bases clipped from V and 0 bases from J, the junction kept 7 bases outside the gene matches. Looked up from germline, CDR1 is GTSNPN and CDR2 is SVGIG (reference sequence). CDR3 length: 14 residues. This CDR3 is CAWGDRKSSYEQYF. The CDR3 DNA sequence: TGTGCCTGGGGGGACAGAAAGAGCTCCTACGAGCAGTACTTC.

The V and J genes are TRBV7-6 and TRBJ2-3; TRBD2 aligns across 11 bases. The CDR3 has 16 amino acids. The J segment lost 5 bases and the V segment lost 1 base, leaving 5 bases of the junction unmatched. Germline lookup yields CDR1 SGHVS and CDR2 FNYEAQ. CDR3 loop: CASSLVLGLAVDTQYF. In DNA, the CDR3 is TGTGCCAGCAGCTTAGTCCTGGGACTAGCGGTAGATACGCAGTATTTT.

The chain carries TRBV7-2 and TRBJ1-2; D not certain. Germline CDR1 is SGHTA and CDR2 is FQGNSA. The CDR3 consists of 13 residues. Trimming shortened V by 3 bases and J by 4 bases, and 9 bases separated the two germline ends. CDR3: CASSLRALYGYTF. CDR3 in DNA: TGTGCCAGCAGCTTGCGGGCACTCTATGGCTACACCTTC. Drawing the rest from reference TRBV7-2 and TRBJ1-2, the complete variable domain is GAGVSQSPSNKVTEKGKDVELRCDPISGHTALYWYRQSLGQGLEFLIYFQGNSAPDKSGLPSDRFSAERTGGSVSTLTIQRTQQEDSAVYLCASSLRALYGYTFGSGTRLTVV.

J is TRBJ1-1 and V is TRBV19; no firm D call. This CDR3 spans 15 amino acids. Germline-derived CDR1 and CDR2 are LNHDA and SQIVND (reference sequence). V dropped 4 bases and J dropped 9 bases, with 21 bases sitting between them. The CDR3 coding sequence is TGTGCCAGTAGTAAGATGCTGGATCAACCCGGTAAAGCTTTCTTT. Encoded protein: CASSKMLDQPGKAFF.

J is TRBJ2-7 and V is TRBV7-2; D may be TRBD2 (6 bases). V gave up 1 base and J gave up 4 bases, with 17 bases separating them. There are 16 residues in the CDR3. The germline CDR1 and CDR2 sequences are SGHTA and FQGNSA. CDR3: CASSLVALASTYEQYF. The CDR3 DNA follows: TGTGCCAGCAGCTTAGTGGCGCTAGCGTCGACTTACGAGCAGTACTTC.

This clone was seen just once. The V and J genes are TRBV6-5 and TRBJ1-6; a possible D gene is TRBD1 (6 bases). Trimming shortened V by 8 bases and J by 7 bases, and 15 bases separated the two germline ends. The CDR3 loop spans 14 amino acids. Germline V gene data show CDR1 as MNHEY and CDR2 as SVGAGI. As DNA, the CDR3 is TGTGCCAGCGTAGCAGTCCAGGGGAATTCACCCCTCCACTTT. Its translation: CASVAVQGNSPLHF.

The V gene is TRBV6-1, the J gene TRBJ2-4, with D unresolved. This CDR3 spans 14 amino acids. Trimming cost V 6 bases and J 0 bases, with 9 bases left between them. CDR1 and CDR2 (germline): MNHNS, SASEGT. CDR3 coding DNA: TGTGCCAGCAGGTCCTTCGAAGCCAAAAACATTCAGTACTTC. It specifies CASRSFEAKNIQYF.

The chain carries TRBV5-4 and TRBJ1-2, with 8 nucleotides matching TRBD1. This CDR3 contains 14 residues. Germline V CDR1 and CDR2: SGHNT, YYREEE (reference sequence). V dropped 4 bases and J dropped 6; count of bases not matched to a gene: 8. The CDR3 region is CASSTGTGGDGYTF. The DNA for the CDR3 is TGTGCCAGCAGCACCGGGACAGGAGGGGATGGCTACACCTTC.